The present entry profiles one T cell receptor beta chain with its context. Antigen unknown. In nominal health when sampled, donors likely had unrecorded immune exposures nonetheless. Trimming stripped 2 bases from V and 0 bases from J, with 9 bases between. Germline V gene data show CDR1 as SNHLY and CDR2 as FYNNEI. The CDR3 length is 15 residues. These data belong to a study of cytomegalovirus exposure and HLA in healthy donors. Findings of the study overall: Some V segments (TRBV6-2 and TRBV6-3 among them) were excluded as indistinguishable.

PCR employed 60 Vbeta and 13 Jbeta primers. Clones were sequenced by immunoSEQ multiplex PCR, and TCRdb holds only the in-frame ones, with some missing. The table lists 110,000 to 150,000 clones, less than 90% of them singletons. The sequence was obtained from a boy between 2 and 15 years old in good health and CMV-seronegative. The specimen sequenced was PBMCs. The chain has TRBV2 and TRBJ2-3, with TRBD2 as a possible D gene (5 bases). The CDR3: CASSENGISTDTQYF. As DNA, the CDR3 is TGTGCCAGCAGTGAAAACGGGATAAGCACAGATACGCAGTATTTT.